One and the same sample provided the 11 T cell receptor beta chains below, sequenced in a study of vaccination and CD4 T cells after COVID-19 (dated by TCRdb to 2021 to 2024). This sample's treatment or condition label indicates: approximately 9-day PBMC culture with coronavirus spike peptide pools or control peptides (ViraFEST assay). Library creation used PCR. Sequencing was performed on an Illumina iSeq 100. TCR sequencing of DNA from cultured CD4+ T cells used the Oncomine TCR Beta short-read assay at the Johns Hopkins FTIC core. TCRdb cleaned the public reads at Q25 with fastp, built clones with MiXCR and kept in-frame beta chains. All rows with the same CDR3 protein become a single entry with the most common DNA and genes. This sample gives fewer than 20,000 distinct CDR3 sequences in total; around half of them show up just once. About 20% of the sample comes from the top ten. For these receptors, no antigen is known.

Sequencing was performed on CD4+ T cells from blood, cultured in vitro, taken before SARS-CoV-2 vaccination. These receptors originate from a human donor who had recovered from COVID-19.

This chain uses TRBV6-5 with TRBJ1-6, with D unresolved. The CDR3 length is 15 residues. V was shortened by 4 bases and J by 0 bases, with 7 bases between the two germline ends. Germline V gene sequence: CDR1 MNHEY, CDR2 SVGAGI. CDR3 bases: TGTGCCAGCAGTTTTCGGGGCTCCTATAATTCACCCCTCCACTTT. It encodes CASSFRGSYNSPLHF.

V and J are TRBV2 and TRBJ1-2; 7 nucleotides line up with TRBD1. With V trimmed by 5 bases and J by 3 bases, 3 bases remained unmatched. Germline CDR1 reads SNHLY; CDR2 reads FYNNEI. The CDR3 covers 13 residues. The CDR3 DNA is TGTGCCAGCAGTCGAGACAGGGACTATGGCTACACCTTC. It specifies CASSRDRDYGYTF.

This clonotype was observed a handful of times. V and J are TRBV7-9 and TRBJ1-1, with D unclear. Germline V gene sequence: CDR1 SEHNR, CDR2 FQNEAQ (reference sequence). V was shortened by 3 bases and J by 8 bases, with 7 bases between the two germline ends. The CDR3 is 11 amino acids. CDR3 protein: CASSFRTEAFF. CDR3 nucleotides: TGTGCCAGCAGCTTCCGGACCGAAGCTTTCTTT. Complete variable domain (other parts from reference TRBV7-9 and TRBJ1-1): DTGVSQNPRHKITKRGQNVTFRCDPISEHNRLYWYRQTLGQGPEFLTYFQNEAQLEKSRLLSDRFSAERPKGSFSTLEIQRTEQGDSAMYLCASSFRTEAFFGQGTRLTVV.

This clonotype was detected a few times. The genes are TRBV15 and TRBJ2-5; 8 bases agree with TRBD1. CDR1 LNHNV and CDR2 YYDKDF come from the germline V gene (reference sequence). The CDR3 loop spans 13 amino acids. V gave up 6 bases and J gave up 3 bases; unmatched junction bases: 3. This CDR3 is CATRRTGKETQYF. The CDR3 bases are TGTGCCACCAGACGGACAGGGAAAGAGACCCAGTACTTC.

V and J are TRBV4-2 and TRBJ2-5; TRBD2 aligns across 13 bases. CDR1 LGHNA and CDR2 YNFKEQ come from the germline V gene. The V gene end was trimmed by 4 bases and the J gene end by 2 bases; junction bases not matched to a gene: 16. The CDR3 is 20 amino acids. The CDR3 DNA follows: TGTGCCAGCAGCCGAGAACTAGCGGGAGGGCCTAGAAACATGCAAGAGACCCAGTACTTC. Translation gives CASSRELAGGPRNMQETQYF.

The chain is built from TRBV7-2 and TRBJ2-5; 7 nucleotides align to TRBD1. J was trimmed by 4 bases and V by 5 bases; bases with no gene match: 7. Germline V gene lookup returns CDR1 SGHTA and CDR2 FQGNSA. The CDR3 loop spans 14 amino acids. The CDR3 region is CASSPSQGTETQYF. DNA for the CDR3: TGTGCCAGCAGCCCATCACAGGGGACAGAGACCCAGTACTTC.

This clonotype turned up a few times. The rearrangement links TRBV19 to TRBJ2-2, with TRBD1 identical over 8 bases. Germline lookup yields CDR1 LNHDA and CDR2 SQIVND (reference sequence). This CDR3 region has 14 residues. Trimming cost V 7 bases and J 6 bases; bases outside gene matches: 7. The CDR3 nucleotides are TGTGCCAGTAACTGGCAGGGGGCGGCCGGGGAGCTGTTTTTT. It specifies CASNWQGAAGELFF.

CDR3 residues: CASSINRNTGELFF. The CDR3 DNA reads TGTGCCAGTAGTATAAACAGGAACACCGGGGAGCTGTTTTTT. V is TRBV19 and J is TRBJ2-2; D is unclear. Looked up from germline, CDR1 is LNHDA and CDR2 is SQIVND (reference sequence). The V and J ends lost 2 bases and 1 base respectively, with 5 bases between them. This CDR3 has 14 amino acids.

The V call is TRBV27, the J call TRBJ1-4; D is perhaps TRBD1 (6 bases). Between the trimmed V and J ends, which lost 6 bases and 11 bases, there was a span of 16 bases. The CDR3 is 13 amino acids. Germline V gene data show CDR1 as MNHEY and CDR2 as SMNVEV (reference sequence). CDR3 in amino acids: CASRGPGEAKLFF. The CDR3, as DNA: TGTGCCAGCAGGGGACCAGGGGAGGCGAAACTGTTTTTT.

J is TRBJ2-5 and V is TRBV15, with 11 bases identical to TRBD2. Per the germline V gene, CDR1 is LNHNV and CDR2 is YYDKDF (reference sequence). There are 15 residues in the CDR3. V lost 11 bases to trimming and J lost 5 bases; unmatched junction nucleotides: 13. The DNA of the CDR3 is TGTGCCTTAAGCCCGCTAGCGGGAGGTGGGGAGACCCAGTACTTC. The encoded protein is CALSPLAGGGETQYF.

This chain joins TRBV12-3 or TRBV12-4 and TRBJ1-1; D is unresolved. This CDR3 has 13 amino acids. The V gene lost 5 bases and the J gene lost 0 bases, with 7 bases spanning the gap. DNA for the CDR3: TGTGCCAGCAGTCTGGAGATGAACACTGAAGCTTTCTTT. This codes for CASSLEMNTEAFF.